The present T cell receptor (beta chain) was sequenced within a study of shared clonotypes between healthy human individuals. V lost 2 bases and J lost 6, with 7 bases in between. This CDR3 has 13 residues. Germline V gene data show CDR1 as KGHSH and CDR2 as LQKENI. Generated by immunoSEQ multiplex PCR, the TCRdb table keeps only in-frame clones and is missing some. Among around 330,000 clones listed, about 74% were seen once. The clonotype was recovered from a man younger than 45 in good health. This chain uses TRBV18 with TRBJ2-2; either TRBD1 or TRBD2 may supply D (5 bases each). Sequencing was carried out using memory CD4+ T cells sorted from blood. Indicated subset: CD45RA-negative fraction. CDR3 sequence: CASSPVGPGELFF. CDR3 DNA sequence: TGTGCCAGCTCACCAGTGGGACCCGGGGAGCTGTTTTTT.